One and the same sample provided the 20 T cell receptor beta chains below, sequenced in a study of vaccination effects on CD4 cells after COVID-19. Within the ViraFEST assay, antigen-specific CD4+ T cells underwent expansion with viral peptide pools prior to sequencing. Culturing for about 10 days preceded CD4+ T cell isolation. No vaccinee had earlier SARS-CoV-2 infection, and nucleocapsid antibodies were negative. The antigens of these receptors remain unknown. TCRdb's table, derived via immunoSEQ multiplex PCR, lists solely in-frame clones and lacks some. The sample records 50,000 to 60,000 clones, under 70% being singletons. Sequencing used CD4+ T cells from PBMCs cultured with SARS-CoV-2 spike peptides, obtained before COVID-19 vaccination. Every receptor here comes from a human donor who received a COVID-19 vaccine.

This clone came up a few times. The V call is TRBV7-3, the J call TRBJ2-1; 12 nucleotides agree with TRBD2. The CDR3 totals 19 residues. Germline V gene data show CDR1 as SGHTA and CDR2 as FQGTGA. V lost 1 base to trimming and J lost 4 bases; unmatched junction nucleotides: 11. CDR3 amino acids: CASSLRVGLAGGNYNEQFF. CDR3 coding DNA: TGTGCCAGCAGCTTAAGGGTGGGCCTAGCGGGGGGGAATTACAATGAGCAGTTCTTC.

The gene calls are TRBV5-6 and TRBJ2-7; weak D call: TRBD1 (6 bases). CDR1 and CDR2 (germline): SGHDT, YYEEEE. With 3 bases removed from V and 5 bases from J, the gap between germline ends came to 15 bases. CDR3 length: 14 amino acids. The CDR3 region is CASSSLQGVDEQYF. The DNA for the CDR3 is TGTGCCAGCAGCTCTTTACAGGGCGTGGACGAGCAGTACTTC.

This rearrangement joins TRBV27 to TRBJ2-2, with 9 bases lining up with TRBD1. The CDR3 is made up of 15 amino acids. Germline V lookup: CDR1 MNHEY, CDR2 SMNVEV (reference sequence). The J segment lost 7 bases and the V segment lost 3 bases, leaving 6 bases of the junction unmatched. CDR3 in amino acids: CASSFPGQGGGELFF. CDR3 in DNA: TGTGCCAGCAGTTTCCCGGGACAGGGTGGCGGGGAGCTGTTTTTT.

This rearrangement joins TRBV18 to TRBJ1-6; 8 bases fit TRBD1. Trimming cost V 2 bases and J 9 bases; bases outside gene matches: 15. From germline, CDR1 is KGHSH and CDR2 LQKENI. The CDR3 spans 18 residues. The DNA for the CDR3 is TGTGCCAGCTCACCAGCTCCTCCCCCGGGCAGGGGGCGTTCACCCCTCCACTTT. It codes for CASSPAPPPGRGRSPLHF.

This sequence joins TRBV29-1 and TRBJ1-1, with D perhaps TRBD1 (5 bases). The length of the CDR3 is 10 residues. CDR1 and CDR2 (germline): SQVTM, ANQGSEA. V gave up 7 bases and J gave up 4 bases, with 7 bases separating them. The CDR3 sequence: CSAGTTEAFF. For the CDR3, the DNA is TGCAGCGCCGGGACCACTGAAGCTTTCTTT. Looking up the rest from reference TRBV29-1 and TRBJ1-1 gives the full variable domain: SAVISQKPSRDICQRGTSLTIQCQVDSQVTMMFWYRQQPGQSLTLIATANQGSEATYESGFVIDKFPISRPNLTFSTLTVSNMSPEDSSIYLCSAGTTEAFFGQGTRLTVV.

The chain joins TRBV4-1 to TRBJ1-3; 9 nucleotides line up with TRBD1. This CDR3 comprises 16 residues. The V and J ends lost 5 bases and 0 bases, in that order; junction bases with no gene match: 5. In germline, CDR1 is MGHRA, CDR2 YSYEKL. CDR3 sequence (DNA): TGCGCCAGCAGCAGAACAGGGGGCTCCTCTGGAAACACCATATATTTT. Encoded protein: CASSRTGGSSGNTIYF.

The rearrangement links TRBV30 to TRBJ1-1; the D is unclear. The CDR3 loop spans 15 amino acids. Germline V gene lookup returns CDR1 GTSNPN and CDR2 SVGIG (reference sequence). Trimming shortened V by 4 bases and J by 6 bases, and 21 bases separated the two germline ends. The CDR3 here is CAWKVDMGLVAEAFF. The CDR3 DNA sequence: TGTGCCTGGAAAGTAGATATGGGTTTGGTGGCTGAAGCTTTCTTT.

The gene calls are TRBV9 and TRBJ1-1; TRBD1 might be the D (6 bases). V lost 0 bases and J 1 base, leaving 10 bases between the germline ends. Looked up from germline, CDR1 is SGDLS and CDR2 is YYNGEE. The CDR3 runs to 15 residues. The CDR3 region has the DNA TGTGCCAGCAGCGTAGGGGGAGGGGGGAACACTGAAGCTTTCTTT. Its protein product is CASSVGGGGNTEAFF. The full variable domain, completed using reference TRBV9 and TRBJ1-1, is DSGVTQTPKHLITATGQRVTLRCSPRSGDLSVYWYQQSLDQGLQFLIQYYNGEERAKGNILERFSAQQFPDLHSELNLSSLELGDSALYFCASSVGGGGNTEAFFGQGTRLTVV.

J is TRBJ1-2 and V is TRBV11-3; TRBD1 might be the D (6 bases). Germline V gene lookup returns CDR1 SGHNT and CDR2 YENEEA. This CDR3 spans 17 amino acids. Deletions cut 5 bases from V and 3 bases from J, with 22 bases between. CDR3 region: CASSPQGDRRFDYGYTF. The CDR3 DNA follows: TGTGCCAGCAGCCCCCAGGGCGACAGGCGATTCGACTATGGCTACACCTTC.

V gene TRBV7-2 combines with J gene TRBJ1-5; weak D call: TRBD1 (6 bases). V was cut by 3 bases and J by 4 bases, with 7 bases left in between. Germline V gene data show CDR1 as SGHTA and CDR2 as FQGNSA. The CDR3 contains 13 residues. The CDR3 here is CASSFTGNQPQHF. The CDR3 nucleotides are TGTGCCAGCAGCTTTACAGGGAATCAGCCCCAGCATTTT. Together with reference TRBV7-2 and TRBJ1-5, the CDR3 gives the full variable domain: GAGVSQSPSNKVTEKGKDVELRCDPISGHTALYWYRQSLGQGLEFLIYFQGNSAPDKSGLPSDRFSAERTGGSVSTLTIQRTQQEDSAVYLCASSFTGNQPQHFGDGTRLSIL.

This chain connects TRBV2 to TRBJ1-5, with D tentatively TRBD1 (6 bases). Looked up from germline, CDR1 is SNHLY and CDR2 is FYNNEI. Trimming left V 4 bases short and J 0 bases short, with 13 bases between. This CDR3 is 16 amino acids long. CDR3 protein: CASSGRGGLSNQPQHF. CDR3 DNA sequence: TGTGCCAGCAGTGGCAGGGGCGGCCTTAGCAATCAGCCCCAGCATTTT.

The CDR3 sequence: CASSPPAGHNSPLHF. CDR3 in DNA: TGTGCCAGCAGCCCACCAGCAGGCCATAATTCACCCCTCCACTTT. The chain carries TRBV11-2 and TRBJ1-6; no definite D call. Germline CDR1 SGHAT, CDR2 FQNNGV. Deletions cut 5 bases from V and 5 bases from J, with 13 bases between. The length of the CDR3 is 15 residues.

The CDR3 DNA follows: TGTGCCAGCAGCTTTGATAATCAGCCCCAGCATTTT. Residues: CASSFDNQPQHF. The chain uses TRBV7-9 and TRBJ1-5, with unresolved D. The germline V gene encodes CDR1 SEHNR and CDR2 FQNEAQ (reference sequence). The ends were cut back, 3 bases at V and 4 bases at J, with 4 bases in the middle. CDR3 length: 12 amino acids.

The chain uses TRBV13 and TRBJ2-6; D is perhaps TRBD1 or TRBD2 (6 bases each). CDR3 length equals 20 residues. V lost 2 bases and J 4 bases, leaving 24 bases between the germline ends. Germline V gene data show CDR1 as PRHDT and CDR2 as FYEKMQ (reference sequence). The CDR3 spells CASSLIVGTMFGRGANVLTF. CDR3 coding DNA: TGTGCCAGCAGCTTAATAGTTGGGACAATGTTCGGGAGAGGGGCCAACGTCCTGACTTTC.

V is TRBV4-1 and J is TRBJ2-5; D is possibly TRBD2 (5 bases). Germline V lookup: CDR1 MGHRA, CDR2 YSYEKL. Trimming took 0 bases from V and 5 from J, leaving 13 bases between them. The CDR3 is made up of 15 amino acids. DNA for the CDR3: TGCGCCAGCAGCCAAGAGTCACTAGTGCGGGAGACCCAGTACTTC. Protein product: CASSQESLVRETQYF.

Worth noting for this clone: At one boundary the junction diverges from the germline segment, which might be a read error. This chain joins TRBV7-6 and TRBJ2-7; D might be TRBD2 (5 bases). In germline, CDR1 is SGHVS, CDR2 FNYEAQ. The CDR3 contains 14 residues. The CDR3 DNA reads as TGTGCCAGCAGCCTAGCTAGAAGTTCCTACGAGCAGTACTTC. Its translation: CASSLARSSYEQYF.

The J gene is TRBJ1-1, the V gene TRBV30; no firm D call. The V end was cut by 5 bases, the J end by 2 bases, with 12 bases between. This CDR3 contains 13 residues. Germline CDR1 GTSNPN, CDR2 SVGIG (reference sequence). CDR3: CAWSTQINTEAFF. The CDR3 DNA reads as TGTGCCTGGTCCACCCAGATCAACACTGAAGCTTTCTTT.

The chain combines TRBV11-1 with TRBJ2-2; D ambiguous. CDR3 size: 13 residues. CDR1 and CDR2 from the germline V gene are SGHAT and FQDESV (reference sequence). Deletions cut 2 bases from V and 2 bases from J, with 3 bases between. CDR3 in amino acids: CASSLFNTGELFF. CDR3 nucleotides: TGTGCCAGCAGCTTATTTAACACCGGGGAGCTGTTTTTT.

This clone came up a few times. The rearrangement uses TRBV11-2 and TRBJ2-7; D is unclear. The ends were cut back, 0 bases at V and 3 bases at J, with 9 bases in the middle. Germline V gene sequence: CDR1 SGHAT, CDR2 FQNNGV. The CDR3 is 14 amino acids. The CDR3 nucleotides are TGTGCCAGCAGCTTAGATTATAGGAGCTACGAGCAGTACTTC. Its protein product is CASSLDYRSYEQYF.

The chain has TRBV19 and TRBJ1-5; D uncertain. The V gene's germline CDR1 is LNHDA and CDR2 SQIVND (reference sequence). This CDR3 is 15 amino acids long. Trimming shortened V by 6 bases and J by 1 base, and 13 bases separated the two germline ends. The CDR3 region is CASSRIATSNQPQHF. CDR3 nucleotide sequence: TGTGCCAGTAGCCGGATCGCGACCAGCAATCAGCCCCAGCATTTT.